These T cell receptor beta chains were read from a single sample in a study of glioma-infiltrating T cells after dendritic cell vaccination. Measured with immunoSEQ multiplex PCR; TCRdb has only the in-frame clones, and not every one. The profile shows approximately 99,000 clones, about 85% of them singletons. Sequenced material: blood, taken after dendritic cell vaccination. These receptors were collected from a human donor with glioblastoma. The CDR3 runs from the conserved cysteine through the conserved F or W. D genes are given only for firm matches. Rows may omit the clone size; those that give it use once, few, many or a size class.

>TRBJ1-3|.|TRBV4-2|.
TGTGCCAGCAGCCAAGAAGGAGGCGGATTCTCTGGAAACACCATATATTTT
CASSQEGGGFSGNTIYF
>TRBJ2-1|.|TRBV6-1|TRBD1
TGTGCCAGCAGTGGACACCGGGACAGGGCCTTAGGAGAGCAGTTCTTC
CASSGHRDRALGEQFF
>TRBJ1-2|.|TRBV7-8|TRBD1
TGTGCCAGCAGCCCCCGACAGGGATTCAACTATGGCTACACCTTC
CASSPRQGFNYGYTF
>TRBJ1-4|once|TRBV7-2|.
TGTGCCAGCAGCGGTAGTTGGACTAATGAAAAACTGTTTTTT
CASSGSWTNEKLFF
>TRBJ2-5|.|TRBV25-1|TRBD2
TGTGCCAGCAGTGAGATAGGCCTAGCGGGCGGACAAGAGACCCAGTACTTC
CASSEIGLAGGQETQYF
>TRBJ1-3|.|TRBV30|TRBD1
TGTGCCTGGAGTATCGACAGGGGGCCTGGAAACACCATATATTTT
CAWSIDRGPGNTIYF
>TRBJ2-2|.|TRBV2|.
TGTGCCACCACGTTCGGAGGGGGCTGGGACGGGGAGCTGTTTTTT
CATTFGGGWDGELFF
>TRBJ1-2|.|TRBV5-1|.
TGCGCCAGCAGCTTGGCCCGTGGGGGGGAAAACTATGGCTACACCTTC
CASSLARGGENYGYTF
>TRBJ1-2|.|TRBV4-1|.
TGCGCCAGCAGCCCCTGGACAGCCACAAACTATGGCTACACCTTC
CASSPWTATNYGYTF
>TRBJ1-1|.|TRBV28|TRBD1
TGTGCCAGCAGTCTCAGGGGGTACACTGAAGCTTTCTTT
CASSLRGYTEAFF
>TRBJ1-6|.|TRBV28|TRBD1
TGTGCCAGCAGCCCGGGACAGGGAGATTCACCCCTCCACTTT
CASSPGQGDSPLHF
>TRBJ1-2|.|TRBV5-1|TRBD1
TGCGCCAGCAGCTTGACAGGGGGGGATAACTATGGCTACACCTTC
CASSLTGGDNYGYTF
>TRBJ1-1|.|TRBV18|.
TGTGCCAGCTCACCACTGGGCCCTAACACTGAAGCTTTCTTT
CASSPLGPNTEAFF
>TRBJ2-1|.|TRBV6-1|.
TGTGCCAGCAGTGAAGAGGGGCAGTCCTACAATGAGCAGTTCTTC
CASSEEGQSYNEQFF
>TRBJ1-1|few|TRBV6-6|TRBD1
TGTGCCAGCAGTTACCGACAGGGTACTTACACTGAAGCTTTCTTT
CASSYRQGTYTEAFF
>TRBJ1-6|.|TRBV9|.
TGTGCCAGCAGCGTAGGCTGGGGGCCGGAGTCACCCCTCCACTTT
CASSVGWGPESPLHF
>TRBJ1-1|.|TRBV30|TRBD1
TGTGCCTCTAGTCAGGGGGTATCGACTGAAGCTTTCTTT
CASSQGVSTEAFF
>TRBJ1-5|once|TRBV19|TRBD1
TGTGCCAGTAGGCCCGGGACAGGGGGCTTGGGACAGCCCCAGCATTTT
CASRPGTGGLGQPQHF
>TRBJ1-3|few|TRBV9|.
TGTGCCAGCAGCGTAGAGCCCGGGGGGGCTCCGGGAAACACCATATATTTT
CASSVEPGGAPGNTIYF
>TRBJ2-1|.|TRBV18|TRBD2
TGTGCCAGCTCACCACCCGGGCTAGCGGGAACCGAGCAGTTCTTC
CASSPPGLAGTEQFF
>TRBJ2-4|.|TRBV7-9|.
TGTGCCAGCAGCTTAGCCGGGACAAGAAACATTCAGTACTTC
CASSLAGTRNIQYF
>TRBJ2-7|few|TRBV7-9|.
TGTGCCAGCAGCTTTAGAGCGCCCGAGCAGTACTTC
CASSFRAPEQYF
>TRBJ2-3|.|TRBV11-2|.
TGTGCCAGCAGCTTAGGGGGGCAGTACACAGATACGCAGTATTTT
CASSLGGQYTDTQYF
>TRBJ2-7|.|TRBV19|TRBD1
TGTGCCAGTACCCCCGGTTGGGACAGAAGCTACGAGCAGTACTTC
CASTPGWDRSYEQYF
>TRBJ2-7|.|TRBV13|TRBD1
TGTGCCAGCAGCCCTCTAACGGGGACAGGGGTCTACGAGCAGTACTTC
CASSPLTGTGVYEQYF
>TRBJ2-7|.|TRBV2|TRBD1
TGTGCCAGCAGTTTACAGGGGGTCTCCTACGAGCAGTACTTC
CASSLQGVSYEQYF
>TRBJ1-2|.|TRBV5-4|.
TGTGCCAGCAAGAGGGACTCGGATGGCTACACCTTC
CASKRDSDGYTF
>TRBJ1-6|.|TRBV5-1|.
TGCGCCAGCAGCTTGGGTCGGGGGGCTATGAAGTCACCCCTCCACTTT
CASSLGRGAMKSPLHF
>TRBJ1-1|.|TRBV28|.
TGTGCCAGCAGTTTATACAGAAGTGAAGCTTTCTTT
CASSLYRSEAFF
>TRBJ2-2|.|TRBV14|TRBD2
TGTGCCAGCAGCCAACTGGGTGCTAGCGGGAGGTCCACCGGGGAGCTGTTTTTT
CASSQLGASGRSTGELFF
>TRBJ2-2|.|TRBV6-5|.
TGTGCCAGCAGTTACAATAGGGGAACGAACACCGGGGAGCTGTTTTTT
CASSYNRGTNTGELFF
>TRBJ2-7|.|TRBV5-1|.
TGCGCCAGCAGCTTGGACAGGGACGAGCAGTACTTC
CASSLDRDEQYF
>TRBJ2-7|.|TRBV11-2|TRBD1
TGTGCCAGCAGCTTAGTTACCGGGACAGGGGGCCACGAGCAGTACTTC
CASSLVTGTGGHEQYF
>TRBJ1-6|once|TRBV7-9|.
TGTGCCAGCAGCTTAGCTGCGGGGCCGGGAGATTCACCCCTCCACTTT
CASSLAAGPGDSPLHF
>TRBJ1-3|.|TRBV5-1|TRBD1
TGCGCCAGCAGCTTGGGCCTACAGGGGTCAGGAAACACCATATATTTT
CASSLGLQGSGNTIYF
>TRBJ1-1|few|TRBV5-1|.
TGCGCCAGCAGTAGAGCGAACACTGAAGCTTTCTTT
CASSRANTEAFF
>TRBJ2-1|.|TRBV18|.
TGTGCCAGCTCACCACGCCAGGGTGAGAGTGGTGAGCAGTTCTTC
CASSPRQGESGEQFF
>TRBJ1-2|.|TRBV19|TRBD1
TGTGCCAGTAGTCGACAGGGCTCGATCAGCATAATAAACTATGGCTACACCTTC
CASSRQGSISIINYGYTF
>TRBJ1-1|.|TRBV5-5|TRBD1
TGTGCCAGCAGCTCACAGGGGGCAGTGGGATTCGCTGAAGCTTTCTTT
CASSSQGAVGFAEAFF
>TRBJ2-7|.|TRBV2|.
TGTGCCAGCAGTGAACAGGGAACCTACGAGCAGTACTTC
CASSEQGTYEQYF
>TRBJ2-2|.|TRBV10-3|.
TGTGCCATCAGTGACACAGGGAGTCCCGGGGAGCTGGTTTTT
CAISDTGSPGELVF
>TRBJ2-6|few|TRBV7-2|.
TGTGCCAGCAGCTTATCCCCAACTGGGGCCAACGTCCTGACTTTC
CASSLSPTGANVLTF
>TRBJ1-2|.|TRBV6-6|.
TGTGCCAGCAGTTACTGGACAGTGGATGGCTACACCTTC
CASSYWTVDGYTF